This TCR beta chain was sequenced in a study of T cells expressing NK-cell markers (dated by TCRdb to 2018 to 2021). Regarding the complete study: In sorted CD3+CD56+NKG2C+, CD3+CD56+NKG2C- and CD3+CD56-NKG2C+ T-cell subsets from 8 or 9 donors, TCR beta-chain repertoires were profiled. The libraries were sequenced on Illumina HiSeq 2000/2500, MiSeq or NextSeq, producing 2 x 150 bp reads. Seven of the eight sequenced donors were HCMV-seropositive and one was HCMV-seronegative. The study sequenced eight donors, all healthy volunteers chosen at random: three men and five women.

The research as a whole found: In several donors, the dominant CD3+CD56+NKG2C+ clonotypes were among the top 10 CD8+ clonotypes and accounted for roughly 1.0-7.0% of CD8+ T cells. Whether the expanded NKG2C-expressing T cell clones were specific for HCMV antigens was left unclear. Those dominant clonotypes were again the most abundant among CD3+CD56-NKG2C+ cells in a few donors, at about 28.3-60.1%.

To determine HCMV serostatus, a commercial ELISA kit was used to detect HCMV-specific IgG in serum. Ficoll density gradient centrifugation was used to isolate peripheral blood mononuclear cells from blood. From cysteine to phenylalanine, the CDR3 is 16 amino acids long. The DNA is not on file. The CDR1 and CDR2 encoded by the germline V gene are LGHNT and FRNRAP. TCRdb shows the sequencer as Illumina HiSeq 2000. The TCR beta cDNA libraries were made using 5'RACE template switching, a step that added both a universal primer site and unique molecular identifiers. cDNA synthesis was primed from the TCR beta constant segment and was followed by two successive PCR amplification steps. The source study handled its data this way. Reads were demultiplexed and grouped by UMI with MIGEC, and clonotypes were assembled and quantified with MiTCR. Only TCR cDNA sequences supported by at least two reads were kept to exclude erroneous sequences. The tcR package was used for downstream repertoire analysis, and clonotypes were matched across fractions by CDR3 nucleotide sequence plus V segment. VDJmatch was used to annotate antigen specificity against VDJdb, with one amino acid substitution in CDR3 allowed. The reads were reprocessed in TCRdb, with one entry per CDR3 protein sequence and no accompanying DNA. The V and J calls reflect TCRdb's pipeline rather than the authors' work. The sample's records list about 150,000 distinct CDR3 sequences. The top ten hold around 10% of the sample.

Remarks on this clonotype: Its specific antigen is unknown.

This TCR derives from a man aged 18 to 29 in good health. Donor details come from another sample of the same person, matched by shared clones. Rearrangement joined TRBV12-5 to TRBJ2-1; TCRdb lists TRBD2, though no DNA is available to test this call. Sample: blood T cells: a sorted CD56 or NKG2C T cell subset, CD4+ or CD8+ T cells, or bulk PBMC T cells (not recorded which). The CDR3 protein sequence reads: CASGSPGLAGNNEQFF.